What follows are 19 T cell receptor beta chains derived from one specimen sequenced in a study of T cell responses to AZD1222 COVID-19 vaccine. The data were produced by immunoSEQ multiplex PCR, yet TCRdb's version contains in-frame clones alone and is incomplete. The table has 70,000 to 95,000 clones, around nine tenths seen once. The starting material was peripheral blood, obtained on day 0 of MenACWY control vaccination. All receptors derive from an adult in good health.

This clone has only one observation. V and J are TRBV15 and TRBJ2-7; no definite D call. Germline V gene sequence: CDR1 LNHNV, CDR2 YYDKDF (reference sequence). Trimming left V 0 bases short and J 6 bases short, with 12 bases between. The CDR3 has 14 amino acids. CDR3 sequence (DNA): TGTGCCACCAGCAGAGATGGCGAGCGTATCGAGCAGTACTTC. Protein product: CATSRDGERIEQYF. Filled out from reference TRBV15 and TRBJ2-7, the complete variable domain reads DAMVIQNPRYQVTQFGKPVTLSCSQTLNHNVMYWYQQKSSQAPKLLFHYYDKDFNNEADTPDNFQSRRPNTSFCFLDIRSPGLGDTAMYLCATSRDGERIEQYFGPGTRLTVT.

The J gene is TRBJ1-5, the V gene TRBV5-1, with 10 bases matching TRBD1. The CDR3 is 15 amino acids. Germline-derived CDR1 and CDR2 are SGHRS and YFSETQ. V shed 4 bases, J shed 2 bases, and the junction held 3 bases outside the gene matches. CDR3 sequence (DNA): TGCGCCAGCAGCCCCGGGACAGGGGGCAATCAGCCCCAGCATTTT. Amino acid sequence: CASSPGTGGNQPQHF.

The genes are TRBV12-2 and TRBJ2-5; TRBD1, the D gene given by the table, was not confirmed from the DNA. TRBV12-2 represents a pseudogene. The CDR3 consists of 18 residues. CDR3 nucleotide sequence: TGTGCAAGTCGCTTAGCGTTAAGGCAGGGCCGCTGCCATGAGACCCAGTACTTC. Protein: CASRLALRQGRCHETQYF.

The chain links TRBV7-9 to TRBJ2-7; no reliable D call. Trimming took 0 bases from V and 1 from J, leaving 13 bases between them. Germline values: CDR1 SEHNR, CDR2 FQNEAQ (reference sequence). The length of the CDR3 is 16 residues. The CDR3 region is CASSLAPGVGSYEQYF. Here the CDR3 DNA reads TGTGCCAGCAGCTTAGCTCCCGGCGTGGGTTCCTACGAGCAGTACTTC. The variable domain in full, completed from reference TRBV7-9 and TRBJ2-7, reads DTGVSQNPRHKITKRGQNVTFRCDPISEHNRLYWYRQTLGQGPEFLTYFQNEAQLEKSRLLSDRFSAERPKGSFSTLEIQRTEQGDSAMYLCASSLAPGVGSYEQYFGPGTRLTVT.

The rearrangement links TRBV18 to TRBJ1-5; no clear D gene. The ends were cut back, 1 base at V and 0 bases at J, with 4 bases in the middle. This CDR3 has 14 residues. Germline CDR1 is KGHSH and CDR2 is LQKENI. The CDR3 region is CASSPLDSNQPQHF. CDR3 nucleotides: TGTGCCAGCTCACCACTCGATAGCAATCAGCCCCAGCATTTT.

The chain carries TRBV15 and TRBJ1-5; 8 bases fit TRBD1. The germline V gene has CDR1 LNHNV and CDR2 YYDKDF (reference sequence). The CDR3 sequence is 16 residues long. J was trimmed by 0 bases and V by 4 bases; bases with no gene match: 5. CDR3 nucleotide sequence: TGTGCCACCAGCACAGGGACAGGCTATAGCAATCAGCCCCAGCATTTT. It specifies CATSTGTGYSNQPQHF.

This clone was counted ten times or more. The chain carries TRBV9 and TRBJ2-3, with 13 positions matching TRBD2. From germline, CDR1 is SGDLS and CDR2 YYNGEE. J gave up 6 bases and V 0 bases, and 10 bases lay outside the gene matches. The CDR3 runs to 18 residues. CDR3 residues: CASSVEGSLAGGLDTQYF. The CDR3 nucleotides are TGTGCCAGCAGCGTAGAAGGTTCACTAGCGGGGGGGCTGGATACGCAGTATTTT.

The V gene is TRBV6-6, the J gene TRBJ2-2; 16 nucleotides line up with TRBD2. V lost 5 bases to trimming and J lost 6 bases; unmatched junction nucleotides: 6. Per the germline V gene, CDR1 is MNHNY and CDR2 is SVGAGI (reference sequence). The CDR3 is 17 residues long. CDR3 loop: CASSQGLAGGPSGELFF. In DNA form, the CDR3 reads TGTGCCAGCAGTCAGGGACTAGCGGGGGGGCCATCCGGGGAGCTGTTTTTT.

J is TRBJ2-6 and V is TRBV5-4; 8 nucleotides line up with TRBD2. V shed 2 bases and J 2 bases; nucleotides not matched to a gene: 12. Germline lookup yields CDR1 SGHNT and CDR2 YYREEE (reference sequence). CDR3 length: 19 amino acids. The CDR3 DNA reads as TGTGCCAGCAGCTTATCTGGCGGGGGGCCCCGAACTGGGGCCAACGTCCTGACTTTC. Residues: CASSLSGGGPRTGANVLTF.

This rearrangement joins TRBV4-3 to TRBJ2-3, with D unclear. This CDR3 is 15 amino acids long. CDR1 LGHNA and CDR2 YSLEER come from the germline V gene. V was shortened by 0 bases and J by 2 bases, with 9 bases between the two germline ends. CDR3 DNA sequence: TGCGCCAGCAGCCAAGATAACGGACCCACAGATACGCAGTATTTT. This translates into CASSQDNGPTDTQYF.

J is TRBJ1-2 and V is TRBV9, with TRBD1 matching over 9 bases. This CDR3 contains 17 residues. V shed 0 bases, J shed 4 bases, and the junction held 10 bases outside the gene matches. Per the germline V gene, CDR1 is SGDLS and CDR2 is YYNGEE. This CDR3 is CASSVGGQGLFGYGYTF. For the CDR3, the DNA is TGTGCCAGCAGCGTAGGAGGACAGGGGCTCTTCGGCTATGGCTACACCTTC.

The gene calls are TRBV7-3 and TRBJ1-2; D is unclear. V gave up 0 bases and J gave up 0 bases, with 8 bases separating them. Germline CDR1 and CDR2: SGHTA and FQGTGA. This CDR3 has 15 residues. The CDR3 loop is CASSLTAATNYGYTF. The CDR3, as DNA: TGTGCCAGCAGCTTAACGGCAGCAACTAACTATGGCTACACCTTC. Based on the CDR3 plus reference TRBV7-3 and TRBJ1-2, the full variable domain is GAGVSQTPSNKVTEKGKYVELRCDPISGHTALYWYRQSLGQGPEFLIYFQGTGAADDSGLPNDRFFAVRPEGSVSTLKIQRTERGDSAVYLCASSLTAATNYGYTFGSGTRLTVV.

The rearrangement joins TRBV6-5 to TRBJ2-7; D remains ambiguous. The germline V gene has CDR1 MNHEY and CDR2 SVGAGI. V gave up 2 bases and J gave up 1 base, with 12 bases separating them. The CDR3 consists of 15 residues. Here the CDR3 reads CASSYGLSASYEQYF. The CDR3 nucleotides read TGTGCCAGCAGTTACGGCCTAAGCGCGTCCTACGAGCAGTACTTC.

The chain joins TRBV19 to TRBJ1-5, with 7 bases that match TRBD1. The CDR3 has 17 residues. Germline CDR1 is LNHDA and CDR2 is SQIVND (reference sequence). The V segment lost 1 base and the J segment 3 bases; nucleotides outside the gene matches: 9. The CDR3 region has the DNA TGTGCCAGTAGTATAGGATTAGGGGGCCCCCTCAATCAGCCCCAGCATTTT. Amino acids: CASSIGLGGPLNQPQHF.

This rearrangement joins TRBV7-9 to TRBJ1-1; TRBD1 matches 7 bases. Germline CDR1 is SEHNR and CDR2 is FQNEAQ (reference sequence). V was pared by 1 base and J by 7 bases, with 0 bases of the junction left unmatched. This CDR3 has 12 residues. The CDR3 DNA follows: TGTGCCAGCAGCTTAGACAGGGGTGAAGCTTTCTTT. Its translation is CASSLDRGEAFF.

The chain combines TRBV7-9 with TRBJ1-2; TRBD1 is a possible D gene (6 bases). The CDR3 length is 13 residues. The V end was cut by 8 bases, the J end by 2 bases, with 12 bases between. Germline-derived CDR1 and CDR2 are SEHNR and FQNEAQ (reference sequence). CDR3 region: CASRPGHNYGYTF. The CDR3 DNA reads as TGTGCCAGCCGCCCGGGACACAACTATGGCTACACCTTC.

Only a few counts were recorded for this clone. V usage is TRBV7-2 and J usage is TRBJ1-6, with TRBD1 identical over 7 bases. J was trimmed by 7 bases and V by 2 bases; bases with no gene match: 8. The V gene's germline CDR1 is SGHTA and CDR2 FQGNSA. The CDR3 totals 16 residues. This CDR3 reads CASSLRQGSKNSPLHF. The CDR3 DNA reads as TGTGCCAGCAGCTTACGACAGGGTAGTAAAAATTCACCCCTCCACTTT.

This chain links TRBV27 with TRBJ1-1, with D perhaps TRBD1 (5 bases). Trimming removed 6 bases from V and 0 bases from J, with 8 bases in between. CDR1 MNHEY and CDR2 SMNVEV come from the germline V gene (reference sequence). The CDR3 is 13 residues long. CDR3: CASRGTVNTEAFF. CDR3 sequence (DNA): TGTGCCAGCAGGGGGACGGTGAACACTGAAGCTTTCTTT.

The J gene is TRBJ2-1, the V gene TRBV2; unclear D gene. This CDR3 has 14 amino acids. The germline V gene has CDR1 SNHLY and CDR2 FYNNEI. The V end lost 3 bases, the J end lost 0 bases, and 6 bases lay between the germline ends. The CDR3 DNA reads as TGTGCCAGCAGTGAGAGAAGCTCCTACAATGAGCAGTTCTTC. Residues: CASSERSSYNEQFF.